These 23 T cell receptor beta chains originate from one sample sequenced in a study of T cell changes during pregnancy in multiple sclerosis (dated 2019 in TCRdb). Libraries were built with the immunoSEQ multiplex PCR assay. Drawn from immuneACCESS, this table holds only the in-frame rearrangements with V and J called that TCRdb kept. Clones are partly lost; checked studies trace under half to an unresolved V gene and leave the rest unexplained. For this sample there are some 100,000 clones; about 94% appear just once. The ten largest clones represent approximately 0.88% of the sample. Source: peripheral blood, taken before pregnancy. These receptor sequences come from a female donor with multiple sclerosis, enrolled in a pregnancy study.

The CDR3 protein is CASSLGGEGGAAAFF. CDR3 in DNA: TGCGCCAGCAGCTTGGGGGGAGAAGGGGGCGCGGCGGCTTTCTTT. The J gene is TRBJ1-1, the V gene TRBV5-1; 7 positions match TRBD1. The germline gives CDR1 SGHRS, CDR2 YFSETQ. The CDR3 runs 15 residues. V lost 0 bases and J lost 11; bases outside the gene matches: 13.

This chain joins TRBV6-7 and TRBJ2-6, with D perhaps matching TRBD1 (7 bases). TRBV6-7 is given ORF status, its function remaining uncertain. CDR3 length: 17 amino acids. V was pared by 10 bases and J by 1 base, with 20 bases between. The CDR3: CAIPRGTATSGANVLTF. The CDR3 region has the DNA TGTGCCATTCCACGGGGGACAGCAACATCTGGGGCCAACGTCCTGACTTTC.

CDR3: CASSPNLLMSGANVLTF. CDR3 bases: TGTGCCAGCTCGCCTAACCTTCTTATGTCTGGGGCCAACGTCCTGACTTTC. V and J are TRBV18 and TRBJ2-6, with D unresolved. The CDR3 loop spans 17 amino acids. Germline V CDR1 and CDR2: KGHSH, LQKENI. V was pared by 6 bases and J by 1 base, with 16 bases between.

The chain uses TRBV28 and TRBJ2-7; 7 bases map to TRBD2. Germline trimming cut 2 bases from V and 3 bases from J; bases unmatched to any gene: 7. CDR3 length equals 15 residues. Germline V CDR1 and CDR2: MDHEN, SYDVKM. DNA of the CDR3: TGTGCCAGCAGTTTACTAGCGGAGGCGGACTACGAGCAGTACTTC. Translation gives CASSLLAEADYEQYF.

The CDR3 nucleotides are TGCGCCAGCAGCGGCAGGGCAGCCTACGAGCAGTACTTC. Translation: CASSGRAAYEQYF. This chain connects TRBV5-1 to TRBJ2-7; maybe TRBD1 (5 bases). Germline V CDR1 and CDR2: SGHRS, YFSETQ. Trimming cost V 4 bases and J 2 bases, with 10 bases left between them. The CDR3 consists of 13 residues.

This clone has a single count. The J gene is TRBJ2-5, the V gene TRBV5-4, with a possible D match to TRBD2 (6 bases). The CDR3 covers 14 residues. V was cut by 0 bases and J by 5 bases, with 11 bases left in between. Germline V CDR1 and CDR2: SGHNT, YYREEE (reference sequence). As DNA, the CDR3 is TGTGCCAGCAGCTTGGAACTAGCTGGCGAGACCCAGTACTTC. This sequence encodes CASSLELAGETQYF.

J is TRBJ1-1 and V is TRBV18; possible D gene TRBD1, 5 bases. The CDR3 sequence is 15 residues long. CDR1 KGHSH and CDR2 LQKENI come from the germline V gene. Between the trimmed V and J ends, which lost 5 bases and 4 bases, there was a span of 17 bases. In DNA form, the CDR3 reads TGTGCCAGCTCAGACTCAGGGTCTCGTGGCACTGAAGCTTTCTTT. Translated, it gives CASSDSGSRGTEAFF.

The chain joins TRBV5-1 to TRBJ2-1; TRBD2 aligns across 14 bases. With 4 bases clipped from V and 8 bases from J, the junction kept 20 bases outside the gene matches. This CDR3 has 20 amino acids. CDR1 SGHRS and CDR2 YFSETQ come from the germline V gene. Written as DNA, the CDR3 is TGCGCCAGCAGCGTAGCAGGGGGGACCGGGACTAGCGGGAGCGCCGATGAGCAGTTCTTC. Amino acids: CASSVAGGTGTSGSADEQFF.

The rearrangement links TRBV30 to TRBJ1-2; D not certain. The V end was cut by 0 bases, the J end by 13 bases, with 12 bases between. The CDR3 length is 11 residues. Per germline, CDR1 GTSNPN and CDR2 SVGIG (reference sequence). CDR3 in amino acids: CAWSVPPWATF. The DNA of the CDR3 is TGTGCCTGGAGTGTACCCCCCTGGGCCACCTTC.

The chain couples TRBV11-1 to TRBJ2-1; 8 nucleotides align to TRBD2. There are 16 residues in the CDR3. Germline CDR1 SGHAT, CDR2 FQDESV (reference sequence). The junction had 15 bases not matched to a gene; V was cut back by 5 bases and J by 9 bases. CDR3 sequence (DNA): TGTGCCAGCAGCGGCCGTCGGCGGGAGGTACGGGGTGAGCAGTTCTTC. It yields the protein CASSGRRREVRGEQFF.

J is TRBJ2-7 and V is TRBV11-2; a possible D gene is TRBD1 (5 bases). V lost 1 base, J lost 1 base, and 8 bases lay in between. The CDR3 totals 14 residues. CDR1 SGHAT and CDR2 FQNNGV come from the germline V gene. The CDR3: CASSLVKGSYEQYF. CDR3 nucleotide sequence: TGTGCCAGCAGCTTAGTTAAGGGGTCCTACGAGCAGTACTTC. Full variable domain (rest looked up from reference TRBV11-2 and TRBJ2-7): EAGVAQSPRYKIIEKRQSVAFWCNPISGHATLYWYQQILGQGPKLLIQFQNNGVVDDSQLPKDRFSAERLKGVDSTLKIQPAKLEDSAVYLCASSLVKGSYEQYFGPGTRLTVT.

This chain links TRBV28 with TRBJ2-5; D gene unclear. Germline V gene data show CDR1 as MDHEN and CDR2 as SYDVKM. The CDR3 loop spans 11 amino acids. Trimming took off 5 bases at V and 1 base at J, with 2 bases between the two ends. The CDR3 sequence: CASSLQETQYF. In nucleotides, the CDR3 is TGTGCCAGCAGTCTCCAAGAGACCCAGTACTTC.

CDR3 protein: CASSLVGNTEAFF. The CDR3 coding sequence is TGTGCCAGCAGTTTAGTCGGGAATACTGAAGCTTTCTTT. V is TRBV27 and J is TRBJ1-1; D is uncertain. The ends were cut back, 2 bases at V and 5 bases at J, with 9 bases in the middle. The CDR3 runs 13 residues. Germline assignment: CDR1 MNHEY and CDR2 SMNVEV (reference sequence).

V usage is TRBV15 and J usage is TRBJ2-3; TRBD1 aligns across 7 bases. The CDR3 sequence is 16 residues long. V gave up 0 bases and J gave up 1 base; unmatched junction bases: 4. The germline CDR1 and CDR2 sequences are LNHNV and YYDKDF (reference sequence). CDR3 sequence reads: CATSRERQGGTDTQYF. The CDR3 bases are TGTGCCACCAGCAGAGAAAGACAGGGCGGCACAGATACGCAGTATTTT. Full variable domain (rest looked up from reference TRBV15 and TRBJ2-3): DAMVIQNPRYQVTQFGKPVTLSCSQTLNHNVMYWYQQKSSQAPKLLFHYYDKDFNNEADTPDNFQSRRPNTSFCFLDIRSPGLGDTAMYLCATSRERQGGTDTQYFGPGTRLTVL.

V is TRBV4-2 and J is TRBJ2-7, with a possible D match to TRBD2 (6 bases). CDR1 and CDR2 (germline): LGHNA, YNFKEQ. V gave up 1 base and J gave up 2 bases, with 12 bases separating them. This CDR3 is built from 15 residues. The CDR3 loop reads CASSQARGLAYEQYF. CDR3 sequence (DNA): TGTGCCAGCAGCCAAGCGAGGGGACTGGCCTACGAGCAGTACTTC.

The chain employs TRBV5-1 and TRBJ1-5, with a weak D call TRBD1 (5 bases). In germline, CDR1 is SGHRS, CDR2 YFSETQ. V gave up 4 bases and J gave up 0 bases, with 8 bases separating them. The length of the CDR3 is 14 residues. CDR3: CASSPGYSNQPQHF. The CDR3 nucleotides are TGCGCCAGCAGCCCAGGGTATAGCAATCAGCCCCAGCATTTT.

This clone is a singleton in its sample. This sequence joins TRBV28 and TRBJ2-7; maybe TRBD1 (6 bases). Germline CDR1 is MDHEN and CDR2 is SYDVKM. There are 15 residues in the CDR3. Between the trimmed V and J ends, which lost 6 bases and 3 bases, there was a span of 18 bases. The CDR3 loop is CASSSTGSFSYEQYF. The CDR3 DNA reads as TGTGCCAGCAGCTCAACAGGGAGCTTTAGCTACGAGCAGTACTTC. Filled out from reference TRBV28 and TRBJ2-7, the complete variable domain reads DVKVTQSSRYLVKRTGEKVFLECVQDMDHENMFWYRQDPGLGLRLIYFSYDVKMKEKGDIPEGYSVSREKKERFSLILESASTNQTSMYLCASSSTGSFSYEQYFGPGTRLTVT.

The chain has TRBV9 and TRBJ2-7; 7 bases are a match to TRBD1. Germline CDR1 SGDLS, CDR2 YYNGEE. Trimming at V came to 2 bases and at J to 5 bases, leaving 7 bases not matched to a gene. CDR3 size: 14 residues. The CDR3 nucleotides are TGTGCCAGCAGCGTGGACCTGACAGGGCACGAGCAGTACTTC. It encodes CASSVDLTGHEQYF.

The chain couples TRBV19 to TRBJ1-2; 10 nucleotides align to TRBD1. V lost 4 bases and J lost 1; bases outside the gene matches: 3. The germline V gene has CDR1 LNHDA and CDR2 SQIVND (reference sequence). The CDR3 has 15 amino acids. CDR3 in amino acids: CASSTRDRGNYGYTF. CDR3 coding DNA: TGTGCCAGTAGTACACGGGACAGGGGTAACTATGGCTACACCTTC.

The chain has TRBV5-1 and TRBJ2-7; TRBD1 matches at 8 bases. The germline V gene has CDR1 SGHRS and CDR2 YFSETQ. The CDR3 has 16 residues. Trimming at V came to 4 bases and at J to 2 bases, leaving 11 bases not matched to a gene. CDR3 amino acids: CASSPSATGDPYEQYF. CDR3 nucleotides: TGCGCCAGCAGCCCCAGTGCGACAGGGGATCCCTACGAGCAGTACTTC.

The gene calls are TRBV7-3 and TRBJ2-1; 8 bases line up with TRBD2. The germline V gene has CDR1 SGHTA and CDR2 FQGTGA. With V trimmed by 1 base and J by 7 bases, 6 bases remained unmatched. The CDR3 runs 15 residues. The CDR3 DNA is TGTGCCAGCAGCTTAATCGGACTAGCAGAAAATGAGCAGTTCTTC. Translated, it gives CASSLIGLAENEQFF. The full variable domain, completed using reference TRBV7-3 and TRBJ2-1, is GAGVSQTPSNKVTEKGKYVELRCDPISGHTALYWYRQSLGQGPEFLIYFQGTGAADDSGLPNDRFFAVRPEGSVSTLKIQRTERGDSAVYLCASSLIGLAENEQFFGPGTRLTVL.

The chain is built from TRBV27 and TRBJ2-2; TRBD2 is a possible D gene (5 bases). CDR1 and CDR2 from the germline V gene are MNHEY and SMNVEV (reference sequence). Between the trimmed V and J ends, which lost 2 bases and 0 bases, there was a span of 10 bases. The CDR3 has 16 amino acids. The CDR3 DNA is TGTGCCAGCAGTTTAATCGGCGGGTCGAACACCGGGGAGCTGTTTTTT. This sequence encodes CASSLIGGSNTGELFF.

V gene TRBV5-1 combines with J gene TRBJ1-3; the D gene is possibly TRBD1 (6 bases). V lost 4 bases, J lost 0 bases, and 11 bases lay in between. The CDR3 has 15 residues. Germline CDR1 SGHRS, CDR2 YFSETQ. The CDR3 bases are TGCGCCAGCAGCGAAACAGGGCACTCTGGAAACACCATATATTTT. Translated, it gives CASSETGHSGNTIYF.